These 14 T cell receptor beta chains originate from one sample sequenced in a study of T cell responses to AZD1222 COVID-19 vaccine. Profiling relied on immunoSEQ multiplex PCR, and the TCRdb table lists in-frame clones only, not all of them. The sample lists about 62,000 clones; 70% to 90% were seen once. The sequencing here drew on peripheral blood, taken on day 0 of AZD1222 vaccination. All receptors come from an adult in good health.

CDR3 coding DNA: TGTGCCAGCAGCTACGGGACAGGGTTGGATGGCTACACCTTC. This translates into CASSYGTGLDGYTF. V is TRBV5-6 and J is TRBJ1-2; 9 bases line up with TRBD1. Germline lookup yields CDR1 SGHDT and CDR2 YYEEEE. V lost 3 bases, J lost 6 bases, and 6 bases stayed unmatched. This CDR3 spans 14 amino acids.

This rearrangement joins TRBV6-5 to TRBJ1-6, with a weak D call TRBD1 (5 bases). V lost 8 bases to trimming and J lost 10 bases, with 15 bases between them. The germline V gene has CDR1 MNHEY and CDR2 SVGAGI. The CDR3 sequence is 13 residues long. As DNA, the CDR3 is TGTGCCAGCCGCCAGGGTTTATCCTCACCCCTCCACTTT. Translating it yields CASRQGLSSPLHF.

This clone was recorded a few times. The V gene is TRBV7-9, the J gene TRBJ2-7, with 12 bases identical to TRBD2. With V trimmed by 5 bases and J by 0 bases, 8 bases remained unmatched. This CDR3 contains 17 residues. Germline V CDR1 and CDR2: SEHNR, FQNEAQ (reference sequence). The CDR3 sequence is CASSPRLAGDLSYEQYF. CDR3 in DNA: TGTGCCAGCAGCCCCCGACTAGCGGGGGACCTCTCCTACGAGCAGTACTTC.

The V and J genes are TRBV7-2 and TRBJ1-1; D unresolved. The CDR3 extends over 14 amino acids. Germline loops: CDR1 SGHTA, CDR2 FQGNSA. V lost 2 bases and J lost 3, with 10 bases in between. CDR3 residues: CASSLYLLDTEAFF. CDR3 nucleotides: TGTGCCAGCAGCTTATATCTCCTGGACACTGAAGCTTTCTTT.

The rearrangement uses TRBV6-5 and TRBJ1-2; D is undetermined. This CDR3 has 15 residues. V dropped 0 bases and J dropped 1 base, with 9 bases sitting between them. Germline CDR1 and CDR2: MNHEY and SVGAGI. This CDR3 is CASSYSVNGNYGYTF. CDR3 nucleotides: TGTGCCAGCAGTTACTCGGTAAACGGTAACTATGGCTACACCTTC.

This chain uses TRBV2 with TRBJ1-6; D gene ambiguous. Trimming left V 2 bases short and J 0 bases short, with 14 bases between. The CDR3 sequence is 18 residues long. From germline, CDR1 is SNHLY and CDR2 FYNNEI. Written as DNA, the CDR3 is TGTGCCAGCAGTGAATCAGGCAGACATAGCTCCTATAATTCACCCCTCCACTTT. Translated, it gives CASSESGRHSSYNSPLHF.

The chain's CDR3 is CASSPLEGGLGTEAFF. In DNA form, the CDR3 reads TGTGCCAGCTCACCCTTAGAGGGGGGACTCGGGACTGAAGCTTTCTTT. This rearrangement joins TRBV18 to TRBJ1-1; TRBD1 might be the D (6 bases). V shed 3 bases and J shed 5 bases, with 19 bases lying between them. CDR1 and CDR2 from the germline V gene are KGHSH and LQKENI. CDR3 length equals 16 residues.

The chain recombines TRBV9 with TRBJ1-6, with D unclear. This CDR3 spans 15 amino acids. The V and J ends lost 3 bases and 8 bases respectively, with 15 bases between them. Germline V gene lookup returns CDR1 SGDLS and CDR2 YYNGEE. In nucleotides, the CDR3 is TGTGCCAGCAGCGGTGAAGGGTCTCTTTATTCACCCCTCCACTTT. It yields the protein CASSGEGSLYSPLHF.

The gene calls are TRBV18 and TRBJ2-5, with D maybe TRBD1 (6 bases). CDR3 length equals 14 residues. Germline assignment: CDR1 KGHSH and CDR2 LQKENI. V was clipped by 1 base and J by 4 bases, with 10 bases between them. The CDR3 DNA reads TGTGCCAGCTCACCACGGACAGTCGGAGAGACCCAGTACTTC. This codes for CASSPRTVGETQYF.

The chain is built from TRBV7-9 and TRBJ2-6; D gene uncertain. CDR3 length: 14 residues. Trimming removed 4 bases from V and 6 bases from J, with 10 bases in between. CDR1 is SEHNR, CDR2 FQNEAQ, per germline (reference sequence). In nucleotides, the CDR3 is TGTGCCAGCAGCTCCTCCTCGGAGGCCAACGTCCTGACTTTC. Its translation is CASSSSSEANVLTF.

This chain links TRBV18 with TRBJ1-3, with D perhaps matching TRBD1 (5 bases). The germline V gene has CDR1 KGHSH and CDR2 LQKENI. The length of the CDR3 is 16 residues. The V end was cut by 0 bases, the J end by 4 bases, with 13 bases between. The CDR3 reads CASSPPGGRVGNTIYF. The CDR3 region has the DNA TGTGCCAGCTCACCACCGGGAGGCAGGGTCGGAAACACCATATATTTT.

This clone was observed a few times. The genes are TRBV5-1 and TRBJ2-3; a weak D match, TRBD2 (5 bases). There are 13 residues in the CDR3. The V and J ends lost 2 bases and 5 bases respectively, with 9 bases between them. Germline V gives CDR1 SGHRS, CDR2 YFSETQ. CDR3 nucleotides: TGCGCCAGCAGCTTCCCCGGGGAAGATACGCAGTATTTT. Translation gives CASSFPGEDTQYF.

This CDR3 is CASSLGLTQETQYF. The CDR3 nucleotides read TGTGCCAGCAGCTTAGGACTAACCCAAGAGACCCAGTACTTC. This chain links TRBV7-6 with TRBJ2-5; TRBD2 might be the D (5 bases). V lost 1 base and J 1 base, leaving 7 bases between the germline ends. This CDR3 has 14 amino acids. CDR1 is SGHVS, CDR2 FNYEAQ, per germline.

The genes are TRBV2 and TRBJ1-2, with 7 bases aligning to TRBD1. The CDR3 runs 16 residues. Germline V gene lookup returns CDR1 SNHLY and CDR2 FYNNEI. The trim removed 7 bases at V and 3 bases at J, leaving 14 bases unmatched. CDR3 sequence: CASTLRTGNPDYGYTF. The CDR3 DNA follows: TGTGCCAGCACTCTACGGACAGGCAATCCCGACTATGGCTACACCTTC.